Here is one T cell receptor (beta chain) with its context. Its antigen is still unknown. The sample belongs to a study of post-analysis software for immune sequencing data. Study-level findings and limits: There was significantly lower normalized Chao1 diversity in multiple sclerosis patients than in controls. Samples made in the same batch grouped tightly together by F measure. The study found TRBV5-6, TRBV5-1 and TRBV20-1 among about five TRBV segments more frequent in patients than controls.

TCR beta cDNA libraries had unique molecular identifiers. In TCRdb, the PCR reads were re-called with MiXCR into one record per CDR3 protein. The sample consists of hundreds of thousands of distinct CDR3 sequences, approximately 57% of them appearing once. Germline V lookup: CDR1 SGHTA, CDR2 FQGNSA. Trimming removed 5 bases at V and 4 bases at J, with 12 bases between. CDR3 length: 13 amino acids. The genes are TRBV7-2 and TRBJ2-7, with no clear D. Input material: blood. This clonotype was sampled from a girl between 5 and 17 years old with multiple sclerosis. DNA of the CDR3: TGTGCCAGCAGCCCCCGCCCTTCGTACGAGCAGTACTTC. It translates to CASSPRPSYEQYF.